This is a list of T cell receptor beta chains from one sample in a study of OX40 agonist ivuxolimab in advanced cancers. TCRdb's table, derived via immunoSEQ multiplex PCR, lists solely in-frame clones and lacks some. The sample yields nearly 80,000 clones, about 90% seen once. The sample consisted of CD4+ or CD8+ T cells sorted from blood, taken in a trial of the OX40 agonist ivuxolimab. The receptors were sampled from an adult with an advanced solid tumor such as melanoma, head and neck, liver or kidney cancer. CDR3s include the opening cysteine and the closing phenylalanine or tryptophan. The D gene is left open where the match is weak. Clone size is stated in some rows and not others, as once, few, many or a class when expanded.

d_gene,v_gene,j_gene,abundance,CDR3nt,CDR3aa
TRBD1,TRBV10-2,TRBJ1-5,once,TGCGCCAGCAGCCTAACAGGGGTTAGCAATCAGCCCCAGCATTTT,CASSLTGVSNQPQHF
-,TRBV28,TRBJ1-4,-,TGTGCCAGCAACGCGCCGATCAATGAAAAACTGTTTTTT,CASNAPINEKLFF
TRBD1,TRBV28,TRBJ1-2,-,TGTGCCAGCAGGAGGGACAGCCTCTATAGCTACACCTTC,CASRRDSLYSYTF
TRBD1,TRBV5-1,TRBJ2-3,-,TGCGCCAGCGGGGACAGTCCTAGCACAGATACGCAGTATTTT,CASGDSPSTDTQYF
TRBD2,TRBV19,TRBJ2-7,-,TGTGCCAGTAGTATACTAGCGGGAGCCCAGGGGGAGCAGTACTTC,CASSILAGAQGEQYF
-,TRBV2,TRBJ1-5,-,TGTGCCAGCAGTGAAGTGGAAAGGGCGTTGGCTCAGCCCCAGCATTTT,CASSEVERALAQPQHF
TRBD2,TRBV4-1,TRBJ2-1,few,TGCGCCAGCAGCAAAGGGTCGGCTAGCGGGAGGAATGAGCAGTTCTTC,CASSKGSASGRNEQFF
-,TRBV2,TRBJ2-1,-,TGTGCCAGCAGGGCAGGGGAGGCCAATGAGCAGTTCTTC,CASRAGEANEQFF
-,TRBV5-4,TRBJ2-6,-,TGTGCCAGCAGCTTGGGGGGTTCAGGGGCTGGGGCCAACGTCCTGACTTTC,CASSLGGSGAGANVLTF
-,TRBV19,TRBJ1-5,-,TGTGCCAGTAGTGACTTGGGGAGCAATCAGCCCCAGCATTTT,CASSDLGSNQPQHF
-,TRBV2,TRBJ1-1,-,TGTGCCAGCAGTGAAGCGCTCGAAGCTTTCTTT,CASSEALEAFF
TRBD1,TRBV6-1,TRBJ1-5,-,TGTGCCAGCCAAAATCCGGGACAGATCCAGCATTTT,CASQNPGQIQHF
TRBD1,TRBV2,TRBJ1-1,few,TGTGCCAGCAGTGATGCAGGGGGTCAATCGAACACTGAAGCTTTCTTT,CASSDAGGQSNTEAFF
TRBD1,TRBV7-2,TRBJ2-1,-,TGTGCCAGCCGGCCGGGACAGGCGTACAATGAGCAGTTCTTC,CASRPGQAYNEQFF
TRBD2,TRBV28,TRBJ2-1,-,TGTGCCAGCAGTCTTGGACTAGCGGGAGGGTACAATGAGCAGTTCTTC,CASSLGLAGGYNEQFF
-,TRBV28,TRBJ1-3,-,TGTGCCAGCAGTCTGGGAATCTCTGGAAACACCATATATTTT,CASSLGISGNTIYF
TRBD2,TRBV5-6,TRBJ2-1,few,TGTGCCAGCAGCGAAACTAGCGGGAGCCACAATGAGCAGTTCTTC,CASSETSGSHNEQFF
TRBD2,TRBV4-1,TRBJ2-1,-,TGCGCCAGCAGCCAAGGGGTTAGCGGGACTATCTACAATGAGCAGTTCTTC,CASSQGVSGTIYNEQFF
TRBD1,TRBV9,TRBJ2-1,once,TGTGCCAGCAGCGCCCTGACAGGGGGAAACAGTGAGCAGTTCTTC,CASSALTGGNSEQFF
-,TRBV9,TRBJ1-4,-,TGTGCCAGCAGCGTTTCCCTTAATGAAAAACTGTTTTTT,CASSVSLNEKLFF
-,TRBV19,TRBJ2-6,-,TGTGCCAGTAGTATCGGAGGAGCGGGGGCCAACGTCCTGACTTTC,CASSIGGAGANVLTF
-,TRBV5-4,TRBJ1-2,-,TGTGCCAGCAGCCTCCGAGGTGTGGGTGGCTACACCTTC,CASSLRGVGGYTF
-,TRBV2,TRBJ1-5,-,TGTGCCAGCAGTTTGGTCCTGAATCAGCCCCAGCATTTT,CASSLVLNQPQHF
TRBD1,TRBV2,TRBJ1-2,-,TGTGCCAGCAGGGCCGGGACAGCTGGCTACACCTTC,CASRAGTAGYTF
-,TRBV19,TRBJ2-5,-,TGTGCCAGTAGTCTAGATGTGGTGGGGACCCAGTACTTC,CASSLDVVGTQYF
-,TRBV19,TRBJ1-3,-,TGTGCCAGTAGTAGAGACGACAGACTACGAGCTGGAAACACCATATATTTT,CASSRDDRLRAGNTIYF
-,TRBV18,TRBJ2-7,once,TGTGCCAGCTCACCAGGTGCAAGTTCCTACGAGCAGTACTTC,CASSPGASSYEQYF
TRBD2,TRBV27,TRBJ2-1,-,TGTGCCAGCAGTTCAATTAGCGGGAGGGCCGGGGGCAATGAGCAGTTCTTC,CASSSISGRAGGNEQFF
TRBD2,TRBV4-2,TRBJ2-7,-,TGTGCCAGCAGCCAAGAGATGACGGGAGGACACTACGAGCAGTACTTC,CASSQEMTGGHYEQYF
-,TRBV18,TRBJ1-1,-,TGTGCCAGCTCACCAGGACGGGTGAACACTGAAGCTTTCTTT,CASSPGRVNTEAFF
-,TRBV5-1,TRBJ1-1,-,TGCGCCAGCAGCTTACAGGGAGGGAACACTGAAGCTTTCTTT,CASSLQGGNTEAFF
TRBD1,TRBV29-1,TRBJ2-3,-,TGCAGCGCAAACCCAGACAGGGGGCTCACAGATACGCAGTATTTT,CSANPDRGLTDTQYF
TRBD2,TRBV9,TRBJ2-5,-,TGTGCCAGCAGCATTAGACTAGCGGGAGTCACCCTCCAAGAGACCCAGTACTTC,CASSIRLAGVTLQETQYF
-,TRBV5-1,TRBJ1-6,-,TGCGCCAGCAGCGAGAGACTGAGCTCCTATAATTCACCCCTCCACTTT,CASSERLSSYNSPLHF
TRBD2,TRBV19,TRBJ2-1,-,TGTGCCAGTAGTACCCCGGGACTAGCGGGAGCAGGGGAGCAGTTCTTC,CASSTPGLAGAGEQFF
-,TRBV5-6,TRBJ1-1,-,TGTGCCAGCAGCTTGGTCGGGGGGTCTGAAGCTTTCTTT,CASSLVGGSEAFF
-,TRBV6-4,TRBJ1-5,-,TGTGCCAGCAGTGACGGCAGGGGAAATCAGCCCCAGCATTTT,CASSDGRGNQPQHF
-,TRBV5-4,TRBJ1-2,-,TGTGCCAGCAGCTTGGACGACTATGGCTACACCTTC,CASSLDDYGYTF
-,TRBV6-1,TRBJ2-7,-,TGTGCCAGCAGATCGACGCTTTATGAGCAGTACTTC,CASRSTLYEQYF
-,TRBV29-1,TRBJ1-1,-,TGCAGCGCCAGGAACACTGAAGCTTTCTTT,CSARNTEAFF
TRBD2,TRBV5-6,TRBJ2-7,-,TGTGCCAGCAGCGAAAGGAGAGCGGGAGGTTCCTACGAGCAGTACTTC,CASSERRAGGSYEQYF
-,TRBV6-1,TRBJ2-7,-,TGTGCCAGCAGTGGCACATTCTCGGACTACGAGCAGTACTTC,CASSGTFSDYEQYF
TRBD1,TRBV5-1,TRBJ2-5,-,TGCGCCAGCAGCTTGGGTTGGCTCCGGGACAGGGAAGAGACCCAGTACTTC,CASSLGWLRDREETQYF
TRBD1,TRBV11-2,TRBJ2-7,-,TGTGCCAGCAGCTTCCAGGGACAGGGGGCGGGTGAGCAGTACTTC,CASSFQGQGAGEQYF
TRBD1,TRBV6-5,TRBJ2-7,-,TGTGCCAGCAGTTGGACAGGGAGGTCTCACGAGCAGTACTTC,CASSWTGRSHEQYF
TRBD2,TRBV7-2,TRBJ2-1,-,TGTGCCAGCAGCCCAAAGGGGTCCTCTAGCGGGAGGACCCAATCTGAGCAGTTCTTC,CASSPKGSSSGRTQSEQFF
TRBD1,TRBV5-5,TRBJ2-3,-,TGTGCCAGCAGCTTGGGAGGGGAGACAGGGGTCTCGAGAGGGTGGCGCACGCAGTATTTT,CASSLGGETGVSRGWRTQYF
-,TRBV6-5,TRBJ1-6,-,TGTGCCAGCAGTTATGACCCGATCCTTCCACCCCTCCACTTT,CASSYDPILPPLHF